Below, one T cell receptor beta chain is given with its context. The data originate from a study of blood T cell repertoires in COVID-19. The V gene end was trimmed by 7 bases and the J gene end by 1 base; junction bases not matched to a gene: 3. CDR3 size: 13 residues. In germline, CDR1 is MNHEY, CDR2 SVGAGI. How the authors handled the data: Reference gene primer amplification in the assay estimated nucleated cell counts. Produced via immunoSEQ multiplex PCR; TCRdb's table is partial and in-frame only. The DNA gave D and trimming, while V, J and clone size come from that table. This table holds approximately 170,000 clones, 88% found once.

The sequencing input was peripheral blood. The clonotype was recovered from a man aged 55 to 70 with acute or convalescent COVID-19. The chain has TRBV6-5 and TRBJ2-7, with 8 bases matching TRBD1. The CDR3 spells CASNDRGSYEQYF. CDR3 in DNA: TGTGCCAGCAACGACAGGGGTTCCTACGAGCAGTACTTC.